Listed below are T cell receptor beta chains from one sample, sequenced in a study of blood T cell repertoires in COVID-19. Assay used: immunoSEQ multiplex PCR; TCRdb lists only in-frame clones, some missing. The sample carries roughly 70,000 clones, nearly 90% recorded once. The sequenced sample consisted of peripheral blood. The receptors stem from a woman aged 45-65 years with active COVID-19. Both conserved end residues are part of each CDR3. A D gene is named only where the DNA matches it firmly. Only part of the rows carry a size: once, few, many, or a class if the clone is expanded.

J: TRBJ2-5; D: -; V: TRBV2; length: 13; size: -; DNA: TGTGCCAGCAGTGTCAGGGGTGGAGAGACCCAGTACTTC; CDR3: CASSVRGGETQYF
J: TRBJ1-3; D: -; V: TRBV14; length: 15; size: -; DNA: TGTGCCAGCAGCCCACGCGCCCTCCCTGGAAACACCATATATTTT; CDR3: CASSPRALPGNTIYF
J: TRBJ2-1; D: -; V: TRBV15; length: 14; size: -; DNA: TGTGCCACCAGCCATAAGGCGGTTACGAATGAGCAGTTCTTC; CDR3: CATSHKAVTNEQFF
J: TRBJ2-3; D: TRBD1; V: TRBV24-1; length: 16; size: -; DNA: TGTGCCACCAGTGACCCGACCGGGACAGGGTTATATACGCAGTATTTT; CDR3: CATSDPTGTGLYTQYF
J: TRBJ1-3; D: -; V: TRBV4-1; length: 12; size: -; DNA: TGCGCCAGCGGGGCGTATGGAAACACCATATATTTT; CDR3: CASGAYGNTIYF
J: TRBJ2-7; D: -; V: TRBV4-1; length: 15; size: once; DNA: TGCGCCAGCAGCCAAGGACAGGTGGGGGACTACGAGCAGTACTTC; CDR3: CASSQGQVGDYEQYF
J: TRBJ2-1; D: TRBD2; V: TRBV30; length: 16; size: -; DNA: TGTGCCTGGGCCACATTAACTAGCGTAGGAAACAATGAGCAGTTCTTC; CDR3: CAWATLTSVGNNEQFF
J: TRBJ2-7; D: -; V: TRBV2; length: 15; size: -; DNA: TGTGCCAGCAGTGATGCGCGGGAACTGTTCTACGAGCAGTACTTC; CDR3: CASSDARELFYEQYF
J: TRBJ1-6; D: -; V: TRBV3-1/TRBV3-2; length: 15; size: -; DNA: TGTGCCAGCAGCTCCCACGGGCCTCGGGGTTCACCCCTCCACTTT; CDR3: CASSSHGPRGSPLHF
J: TRBJ2-7; D: -; V: TRBV18; length: 14; size: -; DNA: TGTGCCAGCTCACCTGCGGGATCGATCTACGAGCAGTACTTC; CDR3: CASSPAGSIYEQYF
J: TRBJ2-7; D: TRBD1; V: TRBV10-3; length: 16; size: -; DNA: TGTGCCATCAGTGATACGGGACAGGGGTTTTCCTTCGAGCAGTACTTC; CDR3: CAISDTGQGFSFEQYF
J: TRBJ2-1; D: TRBD2; V: TRBV3-1/TRBV3-2; length: 15; size: -; DNA: TGTGCCAGCAGCCCACTAGCGGGAGGGAGAAATGAGCAGTTCTTC; CDR3: CASSPLAGGRNEQFF
J: TRBJ1-2; D: -; V: TRBV2; length: 14; size: -; DNA: TGTGCCAGCACTTACAGGATTTCTTGGTATGGCTACACCTTC; CDR3: CASTYRISWYGYTF
J: TRBJ1-2; D: TRBD1; V: TRBV10-3; length: 14; size: -; DNA: TGTGCCATCAGCGGACAGGGAGGTTTGAATGGCTACACCTTC; CDR3: CAISGQGGLNGYTF
J: TRBJ2-1; D: TRBD2; V: TRBV20-1; length: 15; size: once; DNA: TGCAGTGCTAGTCCAACTAGCGGGAGCCCCAATGAGCAGTTCTTC; CDR3: CSASPTSGSPNEQFF
J: TRBJ2-5; D: TRBD2; V: TRBV15; length: 15; size: -; DNA: TGTGCCACCAGCAGGAACCTACGGGAGGGAGAGACCCAGTACTTC; CDR3: CATSRNLREGETQYF
J: TRBJ1-5; D: -; V: TRBV28; length: 16; size: few; DNA: TGTGCCAGCAGTTTTGTGGGGGCGCGTAGCAATCAGCCCCAGCATTTT; CDR3: CASSFVGARSNQPQHF
J: TRBJ2-2; D: TRBD1; V: TRBV2; length: 14; size: -; DNA: TGTGCCAGCACCGGACAGGGGGTCACCGGGGAGCTGTTTTTT; CDR3: CASTGQGVTGELFF
J: TRBJ1-2; D: TRBD1; V: TRBV29-1; length: 12; size: once; DNA: TGCAGCGTTGGACAGGGACGGGGAGGCTACACCTTC; CDR3: CSVGQGRGGYTF
J: TRBJ2-3; D: TRBD2; V: TRBV9; length: 16; size: -; DNA: TGTGCCAGCAGCGTAGTTGGGGGAGGGAGCACAGATACGCAGTATTTT; CDR3: CASSVVGGGSTDTQYF
J: TRBJ2-1; D: TRBD2; V: TRBV28; length: 15; size: -; DNA: TGTGCCAGCAGTTCGGGACTAGCGAATAGGGATGAGCAGTTCTTC; CDR3: CASSSGLANRDEQFF
J: TRBJ2-7; D: TRBD2; V: TRBV15; length: 19; size: -; DNA: TGTGCCACCAGCAGAGCGGGACAGGGGGGACTAGCGGGAGTGTACGAGCAGTACTTC; CDR3: CATSRAGQGGLAGVYEQYF
J: TRBJ1-1; D: TRBD1; V: TRBV6-6; length: 14; size: -; DNA: TGTGCCAGCAGATCTCGTCAGGGGGAGGCTGAAGCTTTCTTT; CDR3: CASRSRQGEAEAFF
J: TRBJ1-5; D: TRBD1; V: TRBV23-1; length: 16; size: -; DNA: TGCGCCAGCACCACGACAGGGGACTATAGCAATCAGCCCCAGCATTTT; CDR3: CASTTTGDYSNQPQHF
J: TRBJ2-7; D: TRBD2; V: TRBV2; length: 17; size: -; DNA: TGTGCCAGCAGTAGGACTAGCGGGGTTGTCCTAGCCTACGAGCAGTACTTC; CDR3: CASSRTSGVVLAYEQYF
J: TRBJ1-1; D: -; V: TRBV5-4; length: 14; size: -; DNA: TGTGCCAGCAGCCTTGGGGGGTTGGACACTGAAGCTTTCTTT; CDR3: CASSLGGLDTEAFF
J: TRBJ1-6; D: -; V: TRBV11-1; length: 16; size: -; DNA: TGTGCCAGCAGCCCGAGGGTCGTCGCGTATAATTCACCCCTCCACTTT; CDR3: CASSPRVVAYNSPLHF
J: TRBJ2-3; D: TRBD2; V: TRBV29-1; length: 14; size: -; DNA: TGCAGCGTTGGAGCGGGAGAATTTACAGATACGCAGTATTTT; CDR3: CSVGAGEFTDTQYF
J: TRBJ2-3; D: TRBD2; V: TRBV3-1/TRBV3-2; length: 17; size: -; DNA: TGTGCCAGCAGCCACGGCGGGAGTTTCCCTCGCGGAGATACGCAGTATTTT; CDR3: CASSHGGSFPRGDTQYF
J: TRBJ1-2; D: -; V: TRBV25-1; length: 18; size: once; DNA: TGTGCCAGCAGTGAACCCCTTGGAAAGCCCCAGGGGAACTATGGCTACACCTTC; CDR3: CASSEPLGKPQGNYGYTF
J: TRBJ2-1; D: TRBD2; V: TRBV10-3; length: 16; size: -; DNA: TGTGCCATCAGTGACCAGACTAGCGGAAACTACAATGAGCAGTTCTTC; CDR3: CAISDQTSGNYNEQFF
J: TRBJ2-5; D: TRBD2; V: TRBV6-2/TRBV6-3; length: 16; size: -; DNA: TGTGCCAGCAGTCCGTTGTTTAGCGGGAGTCTAGAGACCCAGTACTTC; CDR3: CASSPLFSGSLETQYF
J: TRBJ2-7; D: TRBD1; V: TRBV19; length: 13; size: -; DNA: TGTGCCAGTTCAAGGGACAGGGTCGACGAGCAGTACTTC; CDR3: CASSRDRVDEQYF
J: TRBJ2-7; D: TRBD2; V: TRBV2; length: 15; size: -; DNA: TGTGCCAGCTCGGGGGTCCGGGACTACCGCTACGAGCAGTACTTC; CDR3: CASSGVRDYRYEQYF
J: TRBJ2-6; D: TRBD1; V: TRBV15; length: 17; size: -; DNA: TGTGCCACCAGCACGGGACAGGTACACTCTGGGGCCAACGTCCTGACTTTC; CDR3: CATSTGQVHSGANVLTF
J: TRBJ2-3; D: -; V: TRBV30; length: 14; size: -; DNA: TGTGCCTGGAGTATGGAATCTATGGGGGGTACGCAGTATTTT; CDR3: CAWSMESMGGTQYF
J: TRBJ2-1; D: -; V: TRBV27; length: 15; size: -; DNA: TGTGCCAGCAGTCCGGGGGGCACTATGGGTGATGAGCAGTTCTTC; CDR3: CASSPGGTMGDEQFF
J: TRBJ2-7; D: TRBD1; V: TRBV5-1; length: 14; size: -; DNA: TGCGCCAGCAGCATCTACAGGACAGGGTTCGAGCAGTACTTC; CDR3: CASSIYRTGFEQYF
J: TRBJ1-3; D: TRBD1; V: TRBV2; length: 15; size: -; DNA: TGTGCCAGCAGCCCCGGGACAGCCTCTGGAAACACCATATATTTT; CDR3: CASSPGTASGNTIYF
J: TRBJ2-1; D: TRBD2; V: TRBV10-3; length: 16; size: -; DNA: TGTGCCATCAGTGAGTCCGGACTAGGAGCCTACAATGAGCAGTTCTTC; CDR3: CAISESGLGAYNEQFF
J: TRBJ1-1; D: -; V: TRBV6-5; length: 15; size: -; DNA: TGTGCCAGCAGTTATAGGAGGAAGGAATCGCCTGAAGCTTTCTTT; CDR3: CASSYRRKESPEAFF